The source of this T cell receptor beta chain is a study of blood T cell repertoires in COVID-19. Trimming cost V 2 bases and J 2 bases, with 10 bases left between them. Germline values: CDR1 LNHDA, CDR2 SQIVND (reference sequence). The CDR3 length is 14 residues. This clone is medium-sized. Some clones are missing from TCRdb's copy, which holds only in-frame ones; the method was immunoSEQ multiplex PCR. The table includes 60,000 to 80,000 clones, about nine tenths detected once. The rearrangement uses TRBV19 and TRBJ2-7; D may be TRBD1 (5 bases). The sequence was collected from a woman older than 75 with acute or convalescent COVID-19. Material for sequencing was peripheral blood. The CDR3 DNA is TGTGCCAGTAGTATACGCCAGGGAACCTACGAGCAGTACTTC. Translating gives CASSIRQGTYEQYF.